This TCR beta chain was profiled in a study of T-cell memory formation after mild COVID-19. About the study: The study found TCR clusters largely donor specific.

This clonotype was recorded a few times. Its antigen is unknown. The authors produced TCR alpha and TCR beta cDNA libraries with sample barcodes and UMIs by 5'RACE using constant-segment primers. MiXCR, applied by TCRdb to the 5' RACE reads, yields one record per CDR3 protein. The top ten clones hold approximately 1.5% of a sample with 35,000 to 45,000 distinct CDR3 sequences, 6% to 9.5% of them seen once. The CDR3 runs to 12 residues. Germline-derived CDR1 and CDR2 are MNHEY and SVGEGT. Trimming cost V 8 bases and J 3 bases; bases outside gene matches: 4. Study results and limitations: Contracting clones localized mainly to CM and EM when CD4+ and mainly to EMRA when CD8+.

Sequences were obtained from PBMCs or a T cell subset sorted from them (not recorded which). The clonotype originates from a man younger than 35 who had mild COVID-19 (a few samples of this study predate the infection). Cell type and time point are not known. The V gene is TRBV6-2 or TRBV6-3, the J gene TRBJ2-7; 7 bases agree with TRBD1. The DNA for the CDR3 is TGTGCCAGCGGCCGGGACAGCTACGAGCAGTACGTC. Translated, it gives CASGRDSYEQYV.